Given below is one TCR beta chain in context. The specificity of this receptor is unknown. The input lacks base qualities; no much larger clone sits a single base away. This sample stems from a study of T-cell reconstitution after alpha-beta-depleted transplantation in children (dated by TCRdb to the mid-2010s). General notes on the study: Using TCR repertoire profiling, the study followed T-cell immune reconstitution in a quantitative way in children after TCRalphabeta/CD19-depleted allogeneic hematopoietic cell transplantation. Study-wide conclusions, independent of this receptor: In some patients, the high TCRbeta diversity seen at day 60 was put down to recipient T cells and intrathymic progenitors that had survived conditioning. The apparently early recovery of alphabetaT-cell counts about two months after transplant reportedly depended on only several hundred rapidly expanded clones that came from non-depleted graft cells. The frequencies of hyperexpanded clones fell over the following months, and after one year, T-cell counts and TCRbeta diversity were mostly attributed to newly produced T cells.

Libraries were constructed by PCR. Sequencer: Illumina HiSeq 2500. TCR library preparation used molecular barcoding, with unique molecular identifiers applied to normalize quantification of the TCRbeta repertoire. The public reads were run again by TCRdb, first through fastp at Q25 and then through MiXCR, and only productive beta chains were kept. All rows with the same CDR3 protein become a single entry with the most common DNA and genes. The sample contains 700,000 to 850,000 distinct CDR3 sequences, 15% to 20% of them found a single time. The ten largest make up around 4.5% of the sample. Inclusive of the bounding cysteine and phenylalanine, the CDR3 is 13 residues long. CDR3 DNA only is kept here, 39 bases in frame from base 1. CDR1 is given as DFQATT and CDR2 as SNEGSKA, both from the germline V gene (reference sequence). V is trimmed back by 3 bases and J by 14 bases, and the junction contains 13 bases that no gene match accounts for.

The treatment or condition label corresponds to: allogeneic hematopoietic cell transplantation with graft depleted of TCRalphabeta T cells and CD19 B cells. The children who served as transplant recipients had been given grafts of TCRalphabeta/CD19-depleted allogeneic hematopoietic cells. The receptor was derived from a male patient between 5 and 17 years old who had a stem cell transplant for acute lymphoblastic leukemia, so the T cells may come from the graft donor. This receptor chain uses TRBV20-1 and TRBJ1-2, and 9 junction bases match TRBD1. Sample: PBMCs, mostly from graft donor cells, taken 360 days after TCRalphabeta/CD19-depleted stem cell transplant. The CDR3 reads as follows: CSASSLGQGAYTF. The nucleotide sequence is TGCAGTGCTAGCTCGCTGGGACAGGGAGCTTATACCTTC.